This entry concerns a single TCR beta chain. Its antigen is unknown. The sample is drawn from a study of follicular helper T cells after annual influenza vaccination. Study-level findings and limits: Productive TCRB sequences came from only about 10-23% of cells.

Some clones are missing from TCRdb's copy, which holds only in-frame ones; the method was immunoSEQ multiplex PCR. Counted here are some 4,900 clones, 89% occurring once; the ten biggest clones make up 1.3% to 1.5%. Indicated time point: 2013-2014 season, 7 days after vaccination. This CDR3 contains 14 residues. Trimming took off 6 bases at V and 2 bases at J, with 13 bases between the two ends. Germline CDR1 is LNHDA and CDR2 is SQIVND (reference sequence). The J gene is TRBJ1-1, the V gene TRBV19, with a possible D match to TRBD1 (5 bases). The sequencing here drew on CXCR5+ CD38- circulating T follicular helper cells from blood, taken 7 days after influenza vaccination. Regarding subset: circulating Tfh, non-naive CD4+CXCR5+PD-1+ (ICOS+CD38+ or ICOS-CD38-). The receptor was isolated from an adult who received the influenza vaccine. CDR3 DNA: TGTGCCAGTAGCCGAGCAGGGTATAACACTGAAGCTTTCTTT. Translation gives CASSRAGYNTEAFF.